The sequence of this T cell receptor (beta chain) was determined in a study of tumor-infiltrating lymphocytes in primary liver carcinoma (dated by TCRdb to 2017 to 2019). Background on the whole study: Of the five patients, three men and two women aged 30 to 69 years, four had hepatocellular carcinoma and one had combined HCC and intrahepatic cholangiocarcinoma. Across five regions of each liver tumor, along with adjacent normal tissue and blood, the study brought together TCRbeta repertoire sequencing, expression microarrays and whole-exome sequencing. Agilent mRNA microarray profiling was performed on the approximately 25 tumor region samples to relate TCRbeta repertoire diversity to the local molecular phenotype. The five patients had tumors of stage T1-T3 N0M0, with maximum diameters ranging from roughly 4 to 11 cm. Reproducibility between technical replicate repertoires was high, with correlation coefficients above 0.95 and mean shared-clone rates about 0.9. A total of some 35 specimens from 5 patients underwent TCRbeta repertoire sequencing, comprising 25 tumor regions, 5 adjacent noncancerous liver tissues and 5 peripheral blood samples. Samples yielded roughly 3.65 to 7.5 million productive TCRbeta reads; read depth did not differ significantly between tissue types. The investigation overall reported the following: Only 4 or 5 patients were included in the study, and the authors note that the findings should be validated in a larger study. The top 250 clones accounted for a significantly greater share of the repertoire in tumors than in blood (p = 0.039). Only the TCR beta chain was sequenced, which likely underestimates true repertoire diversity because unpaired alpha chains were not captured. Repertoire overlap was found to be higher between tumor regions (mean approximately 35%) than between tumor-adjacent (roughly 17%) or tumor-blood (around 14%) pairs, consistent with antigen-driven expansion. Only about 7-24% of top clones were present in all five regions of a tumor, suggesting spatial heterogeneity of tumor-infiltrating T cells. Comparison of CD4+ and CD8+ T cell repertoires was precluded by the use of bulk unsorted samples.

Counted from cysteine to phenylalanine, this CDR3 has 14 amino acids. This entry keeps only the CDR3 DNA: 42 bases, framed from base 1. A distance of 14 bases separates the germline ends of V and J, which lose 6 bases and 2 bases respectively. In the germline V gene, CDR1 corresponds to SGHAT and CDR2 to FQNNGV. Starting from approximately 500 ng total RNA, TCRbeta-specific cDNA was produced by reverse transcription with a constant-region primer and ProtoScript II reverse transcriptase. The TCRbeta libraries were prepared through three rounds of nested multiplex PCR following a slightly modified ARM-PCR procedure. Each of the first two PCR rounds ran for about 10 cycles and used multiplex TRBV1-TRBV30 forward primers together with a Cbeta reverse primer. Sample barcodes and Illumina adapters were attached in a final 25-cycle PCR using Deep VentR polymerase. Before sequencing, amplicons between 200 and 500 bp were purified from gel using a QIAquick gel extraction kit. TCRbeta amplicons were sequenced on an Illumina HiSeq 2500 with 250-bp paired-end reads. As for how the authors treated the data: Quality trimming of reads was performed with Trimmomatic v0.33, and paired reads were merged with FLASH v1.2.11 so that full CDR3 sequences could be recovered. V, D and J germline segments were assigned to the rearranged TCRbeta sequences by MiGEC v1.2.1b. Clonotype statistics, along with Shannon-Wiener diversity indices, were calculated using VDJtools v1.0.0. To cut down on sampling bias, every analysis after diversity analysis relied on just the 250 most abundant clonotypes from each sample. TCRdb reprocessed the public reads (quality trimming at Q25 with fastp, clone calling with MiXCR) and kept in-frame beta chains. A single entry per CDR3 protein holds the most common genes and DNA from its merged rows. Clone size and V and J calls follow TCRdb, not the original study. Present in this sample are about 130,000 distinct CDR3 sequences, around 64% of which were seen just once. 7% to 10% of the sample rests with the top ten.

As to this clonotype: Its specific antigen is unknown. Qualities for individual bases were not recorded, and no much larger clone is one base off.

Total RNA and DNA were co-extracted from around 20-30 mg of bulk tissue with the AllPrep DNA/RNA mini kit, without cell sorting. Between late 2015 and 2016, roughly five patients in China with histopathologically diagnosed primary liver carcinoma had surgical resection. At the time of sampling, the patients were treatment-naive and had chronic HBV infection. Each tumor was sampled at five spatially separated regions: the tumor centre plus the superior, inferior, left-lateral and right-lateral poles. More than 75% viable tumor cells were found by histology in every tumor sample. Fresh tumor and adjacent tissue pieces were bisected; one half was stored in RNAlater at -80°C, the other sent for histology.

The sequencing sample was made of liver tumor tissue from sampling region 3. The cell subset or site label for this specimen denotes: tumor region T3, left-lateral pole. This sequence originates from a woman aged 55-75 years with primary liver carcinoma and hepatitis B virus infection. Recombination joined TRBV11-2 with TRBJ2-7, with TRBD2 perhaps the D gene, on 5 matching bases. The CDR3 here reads CASSVTSGTYEQYF. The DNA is TGTGCCAGCAGTGTTACCTCCGGGACCTACGAGCAGTACTTC.